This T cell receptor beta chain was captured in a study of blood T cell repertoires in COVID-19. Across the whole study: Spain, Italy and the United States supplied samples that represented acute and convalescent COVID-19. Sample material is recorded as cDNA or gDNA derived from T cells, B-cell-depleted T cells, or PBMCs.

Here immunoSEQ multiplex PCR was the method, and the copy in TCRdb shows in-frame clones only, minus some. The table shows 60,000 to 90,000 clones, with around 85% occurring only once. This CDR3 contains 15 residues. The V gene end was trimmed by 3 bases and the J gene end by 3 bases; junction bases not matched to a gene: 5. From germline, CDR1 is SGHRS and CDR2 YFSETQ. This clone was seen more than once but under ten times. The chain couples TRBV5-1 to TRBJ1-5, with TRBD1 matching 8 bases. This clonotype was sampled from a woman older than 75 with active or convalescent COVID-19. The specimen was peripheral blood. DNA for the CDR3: TGCGCCAGCAGCTGGACAGGGACGAACAATCAGCCCCAGCATTTT. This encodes CASSWTGTNNQPQHF.